The clone carrying this TCR beta chain has a single count. Its antigen is currently unknown. Trimming stripped 6 bases from V and 9 bases from J, with 21 bases between. CDR3 length: 16 amino acids. Germline V gives CDR1 MNHNY, CDR2 SVGAGI (reference sequence). Primers: 60 Vbeta forward and 13 Jbeta reverse. This table comes from immunoSEQ multiplex PCR, and its TCRdb copy is limited to in-frame clones, with some not included. Of tens of thousands of clones in the sample, roughly 80% were seen once. This sample was taken from a study of cytomegalovirus exposure and HLA in healthy donors. Study-level findings and limits: The classifier was said to identify cytomegalovirus status with high specificity and sensitivity.

The sample consisted of PBMCs. This TCR derives from a human donor in good health. The V and J genes are TRBV6-6 and TRBJ1-6, with a possible D match to TRBD1 (5 bases). The CDR3 DNA is TGTGCCAGCAGCTTCGGAGCGGGGGATGGTGGTTCACCCCTCCACTTT. Amino acids: CASSFGAGDGGSPLHF.